This TCR beta chain was captured by sequencing in a study of blood T cell repertoires in COVID-19. Some clones are missing from TCRdb's copy, which holds only in-frame ones; the method was immunoSEQ multiplex PCR. This table holds 150,000 to 200,000 clones, less than 90% found once. This clone was counted between two and nine times. This CDR3 contains 15 residues. V was trimmed by 8 bases and J by 5 bases, leaving 19 bases between them. Looked up from germline, CDR1 is MDHEN and CDR2 is SYDVKM. The rearrangement links TRBV28 to TRBJ1-5, with D possibly matching TRBD1 (6 bases). The TCR sequence derives from a woman between 70 and 85 years old with COVID-19, enrolled during active disease. The sample comprised peripheral blood. Written as DNA, the CDR3 is TGTGCCAGCCTGGTAGGGGGAGTTGGTGATCAGCCCCAGCATTTT. Its protein product is CASLVGGVGDQPQHF.